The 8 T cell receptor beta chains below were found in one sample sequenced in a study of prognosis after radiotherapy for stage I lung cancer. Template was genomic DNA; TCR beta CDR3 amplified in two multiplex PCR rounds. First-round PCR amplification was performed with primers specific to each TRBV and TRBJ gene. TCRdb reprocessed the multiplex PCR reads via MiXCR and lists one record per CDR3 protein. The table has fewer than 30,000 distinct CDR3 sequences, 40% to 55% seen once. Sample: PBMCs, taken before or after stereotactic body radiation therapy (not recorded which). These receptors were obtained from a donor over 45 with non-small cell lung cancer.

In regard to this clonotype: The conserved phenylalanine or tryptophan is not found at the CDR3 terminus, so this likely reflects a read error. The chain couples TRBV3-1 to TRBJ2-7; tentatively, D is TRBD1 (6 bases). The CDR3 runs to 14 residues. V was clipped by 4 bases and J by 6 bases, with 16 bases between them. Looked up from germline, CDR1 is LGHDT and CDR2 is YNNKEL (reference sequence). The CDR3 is CASSPRTVSSEQYL. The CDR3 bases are TGTGCCAGCAGCCCCCGGACAGTATCGTCCGAGCAGTACCTC.

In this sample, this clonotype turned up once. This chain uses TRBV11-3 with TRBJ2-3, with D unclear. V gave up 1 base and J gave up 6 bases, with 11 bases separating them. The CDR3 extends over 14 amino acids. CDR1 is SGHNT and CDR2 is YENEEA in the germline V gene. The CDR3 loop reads CASSLGDAGDTQYF. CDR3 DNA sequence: TGTGCCAGCAGCTTAGGGGATGCCGGGGATACGCAGTATTTT. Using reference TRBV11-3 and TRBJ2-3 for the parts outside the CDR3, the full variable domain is EAGVVQSPRYKIIEKKQPVAFWCNPISGHNTLYWYLQNLGQGPELLIRYENEEAVDDSQLPKDRFSAERLKGVDSTLKIQPAELGDSAVYLCASSLGDAGDTQYFGPGTRLTVL.

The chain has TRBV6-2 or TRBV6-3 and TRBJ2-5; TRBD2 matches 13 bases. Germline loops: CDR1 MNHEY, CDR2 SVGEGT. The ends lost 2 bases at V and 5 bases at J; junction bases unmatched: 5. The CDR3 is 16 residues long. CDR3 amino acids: CASSYGGLAGRETQYF. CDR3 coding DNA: TGTGCCAGCAGTTACGGGGGACTAGCGGGGAGGGAGACCCAGTACTTC.

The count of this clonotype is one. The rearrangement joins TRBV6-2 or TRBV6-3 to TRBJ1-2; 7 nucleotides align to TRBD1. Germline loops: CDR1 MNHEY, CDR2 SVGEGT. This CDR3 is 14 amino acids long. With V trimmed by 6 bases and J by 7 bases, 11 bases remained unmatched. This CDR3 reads CASRAETGVIGYTF. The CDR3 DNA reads TGTGCCAGCAGGGCGGAAACAGGGGTGATTGGCTACACCTTC.

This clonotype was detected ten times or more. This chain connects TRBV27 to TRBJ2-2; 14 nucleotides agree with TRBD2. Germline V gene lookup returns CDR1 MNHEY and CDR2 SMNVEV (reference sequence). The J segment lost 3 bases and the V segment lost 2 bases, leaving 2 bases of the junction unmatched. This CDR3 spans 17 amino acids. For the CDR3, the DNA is TGTGCCAGCAGTTTACGGGGACTAGCGGGAGACACCGGGGAGCTGTTTTTT. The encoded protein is CASSLRGLAGDTGELFF.

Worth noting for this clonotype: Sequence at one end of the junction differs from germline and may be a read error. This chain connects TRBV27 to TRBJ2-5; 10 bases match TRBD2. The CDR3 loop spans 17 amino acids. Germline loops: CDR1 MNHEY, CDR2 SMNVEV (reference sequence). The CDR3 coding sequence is TGTGCCAGCAGTTTGATGGGGAGCGGGGGGGCCCAAGAGACCGAGTACTTC. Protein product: CASSLMGSGGAQETEYF.

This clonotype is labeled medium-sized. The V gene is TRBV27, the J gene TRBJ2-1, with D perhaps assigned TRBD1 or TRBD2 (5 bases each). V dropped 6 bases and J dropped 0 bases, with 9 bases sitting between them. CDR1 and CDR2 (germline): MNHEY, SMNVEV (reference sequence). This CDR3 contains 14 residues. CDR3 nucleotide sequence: TGTGCCAGCAGGTCTGGGGGCTCCTACAATGAGCAGTTCTTC. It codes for CASRSGGSYNEQFF.

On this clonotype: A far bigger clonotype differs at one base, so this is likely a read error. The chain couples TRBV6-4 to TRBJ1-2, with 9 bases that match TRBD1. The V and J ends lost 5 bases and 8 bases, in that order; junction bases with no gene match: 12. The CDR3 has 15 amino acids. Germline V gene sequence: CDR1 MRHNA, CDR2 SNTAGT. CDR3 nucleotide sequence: TGTGCCAGCAGTTACAAACAGGGGGCTGTAAGGGGCTACACCTTC. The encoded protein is CASSYKQGAVRGYTF.